This T cell receptor (beta chain) emerged from a study of regulatory T cells in long-lasting Graves disease. Time point described: persistent/refractory GD, antithyroid drugs over 5 years with positive TRAb. PBMC-derived RNA was used for the TCR library. Researchers made TCR beta libraries by using iRepertoire HTBI primers and running Arm-PCR on CDR3 regions. TCRdb reanalysed the multiplex PCR reads using MiXCR and keeps one entry per CDR3 protein. This table has 310,000 or so distinct CDR3 sequences, about 20% appearing once. There are a few counts of this clonotype. This clonotype was obtained from a female donor with Graves disease. The sample consisted of peripheral blood mononuclear cells (PBMCs), taken when the disease was refractory, from a patient treated with antithyroid drugs.

CDR3 sequence reads: CASRGPPGGQETQYF. The CDR3 DNA sequence: TGTGCCAGCAGGGGACCTCCGGGGGGCCAAGAGACCCAGTACTTC. The chain uses TRBV7-9 and TRBJ2-5, with 7 bases fitting TRBD2. Germline lookup yields CDR1 SEHNR and CDR2 FQNEAQ (reference sequence). This CDR3 is 15 amino acids long. V lost 6 bases to trimming and J lost 1 base; unmatched junction nucleotides: 8. The full variable domain, its missing parts supplied by reference TRBV7-9 and TRBJ2-5, is DTGVSQNPRHKITKRGQNVTFRCDPISEHNRLYWYRQTLGQGPEFLTYFQNEAQLEKSRLLSDRFSAERPKGSFSTLEIQRTEQGDSAMYLCASRGPPGGQETQYFGPGTRLLVL.